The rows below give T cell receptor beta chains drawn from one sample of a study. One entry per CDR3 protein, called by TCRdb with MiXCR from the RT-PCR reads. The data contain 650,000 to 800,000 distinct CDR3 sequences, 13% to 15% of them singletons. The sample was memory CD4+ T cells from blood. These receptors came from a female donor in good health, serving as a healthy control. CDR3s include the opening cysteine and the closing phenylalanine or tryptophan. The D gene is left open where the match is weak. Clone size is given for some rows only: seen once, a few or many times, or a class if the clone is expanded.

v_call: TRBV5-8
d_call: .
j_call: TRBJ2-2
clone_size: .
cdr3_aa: CAPRRSGGELFF
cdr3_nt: TGTGCCCCCCGACGGTCCGGCGGGGAGCTGTTTTTT

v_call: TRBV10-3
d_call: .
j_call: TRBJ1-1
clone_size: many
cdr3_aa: CAMSAAENTEAFF
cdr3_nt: TGTGCCATGAGTGCGGCAGAAAACACTGAAGCTTTCTTT

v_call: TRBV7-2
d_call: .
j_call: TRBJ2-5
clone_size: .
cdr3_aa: CASSFVTEETQYF
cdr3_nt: TGTGCCAGCAGCTTCGTGACAGAAGAGACCCAGTACTTC

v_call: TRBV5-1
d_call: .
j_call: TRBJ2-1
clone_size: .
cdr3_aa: CASSLVSNSYNEQFF
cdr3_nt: TGCGCCAGCAGCTTGGTCTCCAACTCCTACAATGAGCAGTTCTTC

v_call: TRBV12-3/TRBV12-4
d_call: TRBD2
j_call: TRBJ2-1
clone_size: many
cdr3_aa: CASSLVREGQNEQFF
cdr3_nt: TGTGCCAGCAGTTTAGTACGGGAGGGCCAAAATGAGCAGTTCTTC

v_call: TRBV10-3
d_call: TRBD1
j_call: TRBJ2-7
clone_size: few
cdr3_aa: CAISESVTGLLEQYF
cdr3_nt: TGTGCCATCAGTGAGTCAGTGACAGGGTTGCTCGAGCAGTACTTC

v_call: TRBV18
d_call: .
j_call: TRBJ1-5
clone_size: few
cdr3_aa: CASSPTQRGAQHF
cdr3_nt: TGTGCCAGCTCACCAACCCAGCGGGGTGCCCAGCATTTT

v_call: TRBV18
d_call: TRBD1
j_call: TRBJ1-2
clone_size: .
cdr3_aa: CASSLLDRGLGYGYTF
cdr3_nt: TGTGCCAGCTCACTACTGGACAGGGGGCTAGGATATGGCTACACCTTC

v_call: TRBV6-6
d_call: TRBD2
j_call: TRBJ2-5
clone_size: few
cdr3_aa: CASISTSGTGETQYF
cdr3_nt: TGTGCCAGCATTTCGACTAGCGGGACGGGGGAGACCCAGTACTTC

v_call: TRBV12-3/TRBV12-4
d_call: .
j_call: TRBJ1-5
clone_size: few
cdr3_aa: CASSPGGRGGNQPQHF
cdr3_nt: TGTGCCAGCAGTCCCGGGGGAAGGGGCGGGAATCAGCCCCAGCATTTT

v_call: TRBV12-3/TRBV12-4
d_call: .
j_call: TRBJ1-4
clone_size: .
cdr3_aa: CASSPDWVGGNEKLFF
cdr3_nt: TGTGCCAGCAGTCCGGACTGGGTCGGAGGTAATGAAAAACTGTTTTTT

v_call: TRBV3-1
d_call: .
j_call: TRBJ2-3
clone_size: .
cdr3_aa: CASSGDSLRTDTQYF
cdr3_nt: TGTGCCAGCAGCGGGGACTCCTTGCGCACAGATACGCAGTATTTT

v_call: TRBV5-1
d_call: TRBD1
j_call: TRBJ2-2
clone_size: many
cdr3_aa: CASSLGTANTGELFF
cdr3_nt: TGTGCCAGCAGCCTCGGGACAGCTAACACCGGGGAGCTGTTTTTT

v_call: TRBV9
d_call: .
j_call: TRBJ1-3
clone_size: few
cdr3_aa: CASSATGDDSGNTIYF
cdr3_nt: TGTGCCAGCAGTGCCACGGGGGACGACTCTGGAAACACCATATATTTT

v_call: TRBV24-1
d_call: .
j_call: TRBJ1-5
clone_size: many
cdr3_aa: CATSDLGQPQHF
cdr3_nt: TGTGCCACCAGTGATCTGGGACAGCCCCAGCATTTT

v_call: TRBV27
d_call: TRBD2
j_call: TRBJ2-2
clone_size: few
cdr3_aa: CASSLSGLFPAELFF
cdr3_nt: TGTGCCAGCAGTTTATCGGGACTATTTCCGGCGGAGCTGTTTTTT

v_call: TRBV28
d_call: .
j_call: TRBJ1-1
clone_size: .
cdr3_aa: CASSLVQGEAFF
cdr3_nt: TGTGCCAGCAGTTTAGTACAGGGTGAAGCTTTCTTT

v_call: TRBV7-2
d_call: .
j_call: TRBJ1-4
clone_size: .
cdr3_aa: CASSLPPGATNEKLFF
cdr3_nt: TGTGCCAGCAGCTTACCCCCAGGGGCAACTAATGAAAAACTGTTTTTT

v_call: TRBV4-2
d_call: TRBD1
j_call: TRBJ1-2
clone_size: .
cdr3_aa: CASSRPGQGAQGYTF
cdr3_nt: TGTGCCAGCAGCCGCCCGGGACAGGGGGCGCAAGGCTACACCTTC

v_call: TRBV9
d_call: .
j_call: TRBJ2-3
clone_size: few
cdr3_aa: CASSVGGSGTDTQYF
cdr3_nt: TGTGCCAGCAGCGTAGGTGGTAGCGGCACAGATACGCAGTATTTT

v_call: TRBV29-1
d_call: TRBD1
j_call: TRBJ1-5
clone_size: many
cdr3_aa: CSVRGGFDQPQHF
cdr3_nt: TGCAGCGTCAGGGGGGGTTTCGATCAGCCCCAGCATTTT

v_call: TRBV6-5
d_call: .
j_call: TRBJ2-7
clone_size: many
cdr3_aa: CASSYGSGTLYEQYF
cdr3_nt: TGTGCCAGCAGTTACGGCTCCGGGACACTCTACGAGCAGTACTTC

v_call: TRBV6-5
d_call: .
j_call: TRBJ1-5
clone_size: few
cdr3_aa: CASSLTGSVGFGQPQHF
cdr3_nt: TGTGCCAGCAGTCTAACAGGAAGCGTCGGTTTCGGACAGCCCCAGCATTTT

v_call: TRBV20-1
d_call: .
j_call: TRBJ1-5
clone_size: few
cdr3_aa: CSARGDISNQPQHF
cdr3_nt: TGCAGTGCTAGAGGGGACATTAGCAATCAGCCCCAGCATTTT

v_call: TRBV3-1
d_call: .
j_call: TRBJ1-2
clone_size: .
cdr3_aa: CASSPLTLPLNYGYTF
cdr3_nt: TGTGCCAGCAGCCCGCTTACCTTACCTCTTAACTATGGCTACACCTTC

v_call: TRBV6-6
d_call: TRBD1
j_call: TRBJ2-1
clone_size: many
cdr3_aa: CASSYPAGGFNEQFF
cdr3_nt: TGTGCCAGCAGTTACCCCGCAGGGGGCTTCAATGAGCAGTTCTTC

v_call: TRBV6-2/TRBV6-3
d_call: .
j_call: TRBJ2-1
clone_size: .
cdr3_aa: CASSYSRWANEQFF
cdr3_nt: TGTGCCAGCAGTTACTCGCGTTGGGCGAATGAGCAGTTCTTC

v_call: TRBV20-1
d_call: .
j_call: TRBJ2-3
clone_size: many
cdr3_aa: CGFGADTQYF
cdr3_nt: TGCGGTTTCGGGGCAGATACGCAGTATTTT

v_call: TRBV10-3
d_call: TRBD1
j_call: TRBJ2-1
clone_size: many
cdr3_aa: CAISESGGRSSYNEQFF
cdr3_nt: TGTGCCATCAGTGAGTCAGGGGGCAGGAGCTCCTACAATGAGCAGTTCTTC

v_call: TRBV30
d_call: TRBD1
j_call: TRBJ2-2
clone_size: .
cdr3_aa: CAWTPGQGRSGELFF
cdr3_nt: TGTGCCTGGACACCGGGACAGGGGAGATCCGGGGAGCTGTTTTTT

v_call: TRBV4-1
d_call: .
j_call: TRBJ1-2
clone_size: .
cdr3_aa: CASSQAQAMGYGYTF
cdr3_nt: TGCGCCAGCAGCCAAGCTCAGGCCATGGGCTATGGCTACACCTTC

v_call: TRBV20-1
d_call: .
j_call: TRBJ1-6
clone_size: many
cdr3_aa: CSAREQFSNSPTLHF
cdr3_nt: TGCAGTGCTAGAGAACAGTTTAGTAATTCACCTACACTCCACTTT

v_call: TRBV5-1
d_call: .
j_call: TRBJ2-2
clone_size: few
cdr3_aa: CASSLSGEETGELFF
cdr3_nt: TGCGCCAGCAGCTTGAGCGGAGAAGAAACCGGGGAGCTGTTTTTT

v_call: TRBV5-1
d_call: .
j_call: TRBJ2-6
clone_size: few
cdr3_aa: CASSLTGLTFSGANVLTF
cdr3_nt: TGCGCCAGCAGCTTGACGGGACTCACCTTCTCTGGGGCCAACGTCCTGACTTTC

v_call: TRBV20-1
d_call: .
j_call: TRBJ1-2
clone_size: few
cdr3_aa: CSARAGGTAYGYTF
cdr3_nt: TGCAGTGCTAGAGCCGGCGGGACTGCATATGGCTACACCTTC

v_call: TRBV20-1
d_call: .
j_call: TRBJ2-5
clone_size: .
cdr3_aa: CSYGGGGETQYF
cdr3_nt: TGCAGTTATGGCGGGGGCGGAGAGACCCAGTACTTC

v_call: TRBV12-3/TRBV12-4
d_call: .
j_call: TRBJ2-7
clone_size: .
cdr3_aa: CASTGRDYEQYF
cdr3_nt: TGTGCCAGTACTGGACGGGACTACGAGCAGTACTTC

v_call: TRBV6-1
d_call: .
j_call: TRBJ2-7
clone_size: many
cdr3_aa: CASSDPLVGSRVVEQYF
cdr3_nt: TGTGCCAGCAGTGATCCTCTAGTGGGCTCCCGGGTCGTCGAGCAGTACTTC

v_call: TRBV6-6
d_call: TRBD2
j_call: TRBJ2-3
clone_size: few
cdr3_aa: CASSQRELSSTDTQYF
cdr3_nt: TGTGCCAGCAGCCAGCGGGAGCTATCTAGCACAGATACGCAGTATTTT

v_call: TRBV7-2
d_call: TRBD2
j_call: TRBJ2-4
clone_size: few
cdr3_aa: CASSSGLAGKNIQYF
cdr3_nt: TGTGCCAGCAGCTCCGGACTAGCGGGAAAAAACATTCAGTACTTC

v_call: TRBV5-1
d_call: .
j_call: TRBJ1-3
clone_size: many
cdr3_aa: CASSWSGGGSGNTIYF
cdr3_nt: TGCGCCAGCAGCTGGTCCGGAGGGGGTTCTGGAAACACCATATATTTT

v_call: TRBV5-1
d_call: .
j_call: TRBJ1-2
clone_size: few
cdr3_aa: CASRDTTNYGYTF
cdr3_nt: TGCGCCAGCAGGGACACCACGAACTATGGCTACACCTTC

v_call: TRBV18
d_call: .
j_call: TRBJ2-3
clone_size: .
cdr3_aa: CASSPRTATDTQYF
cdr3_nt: TGTGCCAGCTCACCAAGGACGGCCACAGATACGCAGTATTTT

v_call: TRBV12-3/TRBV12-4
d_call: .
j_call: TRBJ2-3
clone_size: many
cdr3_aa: CASSFLEGADTQYF
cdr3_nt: TGTGCCAGCAGTTTCCTGGAGGGAGCCGATACGCAGTATTTT

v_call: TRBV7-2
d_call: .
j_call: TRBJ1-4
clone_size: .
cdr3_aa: CASSASGGAGEKLFF
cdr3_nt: TGTGCCAGCAGCGCAAGCGGCGGTGCGGGTGAAAAACTGTTTTTT

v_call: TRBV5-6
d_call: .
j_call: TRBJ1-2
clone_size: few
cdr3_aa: CASSLGVGGGYGYTF
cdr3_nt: TGTGCCAGCAGCCTAGGAGTGGGAGGCGGCTATGGCTACACCTTC

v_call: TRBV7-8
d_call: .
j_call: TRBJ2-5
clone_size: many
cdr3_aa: CASSLVGLKETQYF
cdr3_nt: TGTGCCAGCAGCTTAGTCGGACTTAAGGAGACCCAGTACTTC

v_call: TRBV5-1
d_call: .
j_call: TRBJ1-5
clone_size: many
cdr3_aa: CASSLGGGEQPQHF
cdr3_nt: TGCGCCAGCAGCTTGGGAGGGGGGGAACAGCCCCAGCATTTT

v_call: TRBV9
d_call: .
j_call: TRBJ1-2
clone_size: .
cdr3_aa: CASSVGPRGGNYGYTF
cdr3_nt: TGTGCCAGCAGCGTAGGCCCCCGGGGAGGAAACTATGGCTACACCTTC

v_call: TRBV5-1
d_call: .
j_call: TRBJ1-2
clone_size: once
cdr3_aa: CASSLPRGRDGYTF
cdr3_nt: TGCGCCAGCAGTTTACCCAGGGGCCGGGATGGCTACACCTTC

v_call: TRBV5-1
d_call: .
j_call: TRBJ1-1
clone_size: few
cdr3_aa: CASSLQRVNTEAFF
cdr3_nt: TGCGCCAGCAGCTTGCAAAGAGTGAACACTGAAGCTTTCTTT

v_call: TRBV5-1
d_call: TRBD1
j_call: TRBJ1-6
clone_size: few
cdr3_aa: CASSDPGQGLSPLHF
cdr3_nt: TGCGCCAGCAGCGACCCGGGACAGGGGCTTTCACCCCTCCACTTT

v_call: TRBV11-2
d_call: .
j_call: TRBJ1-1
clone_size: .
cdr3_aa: CASRPGLRDTEAFF
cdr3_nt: TGTGCCAGCAGGCCAGGATTACGGGACACTGAAGCTTTCTTT

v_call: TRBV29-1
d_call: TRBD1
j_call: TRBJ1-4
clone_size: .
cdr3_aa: CSVYLSDRGNEKLFF
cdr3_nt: TGCAGCGTTTATCTCTCGGACAGGGGGAATGAAAAACTGTTTTTT